This entry features one T cell receptor (beta chain) sequence. This clonotype was counted at least ten times. Which antigen it targets is not known. No base quality information exists; no much larger clone differs at one position. Library prep was done by 5' RACE. The instrument given in TCRdb is Illumina MiSeq. During library preparation, unique molecular identifiers were attached to individual cDNA molecules so that TCRs could be counted in a quantitative, reproducible way. In the original analysis: The median number of TCRs per sample was 85,000 to 100,000, ranging from roughly 20,000 to 700,000. V, J and CDR3 annotation of the TCR reads was performed with the Decombinator software suite. To make PS versus PT1 abundance plots, every sample was subsampled to the same number of TCRs (28,000). TCRs were defined as expanded if absent before sensitization and observed at least eight times at the 2-week time point. TCRdb reanalyzed the raw reads on its own, using fastp at Q25 for trimming and MiXCR for clone calling, and kept in-frame beta chains. Entries are consolidated by CDR3 protein sequence, retaining the most common genes and DNA. The V and J calls shown here were made by TCRdb, not taken from the authors' results. The sample data list over 95,000 distinct CDR3 sequences, and approximately 20% of these were observed just once. The ten largest clones take up around 3% of the sample.

The CDR3 starts with the cysteine, ends with the phenylalanine, and has 15 residues. Of all the DNA, just the CDR3 is kept, 45 bases in frame from base 1. The germline V gene provides CDR1 SGHTA and CDR2 FQGTGA. The germline V and J ends show losses of 2 bases and 2 bases respectively, and no gene match explains 0 bases of the junction. This entry is derived from a study of human T cells and chemical hapten exposure (dated by TCRdb to the early 2020s). For context, the study as a whole: Libraries were pooled for sequencing, and variation in per-sample TCR yields was attributed mainly to small differences in library volumes within the pool. This study followed changes in the peripheral blood TCR repertoire in vivo during primary and secondary sensitization of alopecia patients to the hapten diphenylcyclopropenone (DPC). Each blood RNA sample was used to sequence both TCR alpha and TCR beta chains. General findings and caveats noted by the study authors: Repeated subsampling changed both the strength of the expansion versus patch-test correlation and the threshold at which that correlation became significant. The number of TCRs above 1 in 1000 frequency did not change with DPC sensitization; there was no evidence of global repertoire structure alterations.

Total RNA was extracted from unfractionated whole blood that had been collected in Tempus Blood RNA tubes. As TCR sequencing controls, five healthy volunteers were used, with blood taken at day 0, 2 weeks and 6 weeks. This receptor was taken from a human donor in good health. This receptor chain uses TRBV7-3 and TRBJ2-6, with 7 bases in between that match TRBD2. The CDR3 region reads CASSLRGAGANVLTF. Read as DNA, the sequence is TGTGCCAGCAGCTTACGGGGGGCTGGGGCCAACGTCCTGACTTTC.